What follows is one T cell receptor beta chain and its context. Its antigen is undetermined. With 3 bases clipped from V and 5 bases from J, the junction kept 14 bases outside the gene matches. The CDR3 sequence is 19 residues long. Germline V lookup: CDR1 SGHNT, CDR2 YENEEA. The sample is drawn from a study of long-term antiretroviral therapy in people with HIV. Specimens carried about 0.95-11 million cryopreserved PBMC before DNA extraction. Study-wide points: Following ART, diversity rose but still fell short of transplant donor controls.

Researchers report immunoSEQ v3.0 was run at survey level. The table came from immunoSEQ multiplex PCR; TCRdb's copy has only in-frame clones and leaves some out. The sample includes 20,000 to 25,000 clones, about 88% of them seen just once. This sequence was found in a man aged 60 to 69 with HIV. V is TRBV11-3 and J is TRBJ2-3; TRBD2 aligns across 13 bases. The sample in question was unsorted PBMCs, obtained 0.6 years after starting antiretroviral therapy. The chain's CDR3 is CASSFSRTSGSPGLDTQYF. The CDR3 nucleotides read TGTGCCAGCAGCTTTTCGAGGACTAGCGGGAGCCCCGGGTTAGATACGCAGTATTTT.